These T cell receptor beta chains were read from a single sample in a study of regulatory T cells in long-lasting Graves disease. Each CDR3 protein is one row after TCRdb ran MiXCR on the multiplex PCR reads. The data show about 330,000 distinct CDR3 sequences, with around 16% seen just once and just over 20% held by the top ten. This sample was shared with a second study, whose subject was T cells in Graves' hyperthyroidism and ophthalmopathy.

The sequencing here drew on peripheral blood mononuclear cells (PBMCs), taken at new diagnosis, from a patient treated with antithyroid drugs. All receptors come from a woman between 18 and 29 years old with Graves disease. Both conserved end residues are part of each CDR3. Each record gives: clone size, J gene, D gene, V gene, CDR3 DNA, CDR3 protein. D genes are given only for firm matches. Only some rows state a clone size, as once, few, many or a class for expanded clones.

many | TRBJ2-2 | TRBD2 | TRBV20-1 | TGCAGTGCCCGCGGGACTAGCGAAGGCGGGGAGCTGTTTTTT | CSARGTSEGGELFF
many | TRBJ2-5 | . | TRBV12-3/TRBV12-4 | TGTGCCAGCAGTTTTACCAACAGTAAAGAGACCCAGTACTTC | CASSFTNSKETQYF
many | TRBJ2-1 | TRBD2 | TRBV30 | TGTGCCTCACCGAAAACTAGCGATTCGGGTGAGCAGTTCTTC | CASPKTSDSGEQFF
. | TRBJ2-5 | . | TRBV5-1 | TGCGCCAGCAGCTCCAACCCGACTAGGTGGGAGACCCAGTACTTC | CASSSNPTRWETQYF
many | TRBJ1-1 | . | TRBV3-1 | TGTGCCAGCAGCCAAGGGAGTGGACGGAGTGAAGCTTTCTTT | CASSQGSGRSEAFF
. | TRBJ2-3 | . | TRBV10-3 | TGTGCCTCACACTCATTTTCCGGGACTCCGCGCACAGATACGCAGTATTTT | CASHSFSGTPRTDTQYF
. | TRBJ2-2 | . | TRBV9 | TGTGCCAGCAGCATTGGACCACGGCGGGGCACCGGGGAGCTGTTTTTT | CASSIGPRRGTGELFF
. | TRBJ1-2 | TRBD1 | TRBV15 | TGTGCCACCAGCAGAGAAATAATCAGGGGGCCGGGGTATGGCTACACCTTC | CATSREIIRGPGYGYTF
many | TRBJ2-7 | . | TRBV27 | TGTGCCAGCAGTGGGCCGGGCTACGAGCAGTACTTC | CASSGPGYEQYF
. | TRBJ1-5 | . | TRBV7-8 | TGTGCCAGCTCGCTGGGGGCTGCTCAGCCCCAGCATTTT | CASSLGAAQPQHF
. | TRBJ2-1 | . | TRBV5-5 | TGTGCCAGCAGCCCCCATCGGGATTACAATGAGCAGTTCTTC | CASSPHRDYNEQFF
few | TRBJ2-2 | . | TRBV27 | TGTGCCAGCAGTCCCGGGCCCGACACCGGGGAGCTGTTTTTT | CASSPGPDTGELFF
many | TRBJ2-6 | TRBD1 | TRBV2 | TGTGCCAGCAGACCCGACAGGGCTGGGGCCAACGTCCTGACTTTC | CASRPDRAGANVLTF
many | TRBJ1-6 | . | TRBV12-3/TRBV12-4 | TGTGCCAGCAGTCCCAGGGGTGGGAATTCACCCCTCCACTTT | CASSPRGGNSPLHF
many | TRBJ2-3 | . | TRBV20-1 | TGCAGTGCTAGCCACACAGATACGCAGTATTTT | CSASHTDTQYF
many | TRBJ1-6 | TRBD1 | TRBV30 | TGTGCCTGGAGTGTCGGGACAGCCGGTTCACCCCTCCACTTT | CAWSVGTAGSPLHF
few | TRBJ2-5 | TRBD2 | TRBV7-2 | TGTGCCAGCAGCTCCTCCCCTGGGACTATGGGGACCCAGTACTTC | CASSSSPGTMGTQYF
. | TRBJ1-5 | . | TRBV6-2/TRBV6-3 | TGTGCCAGCAGTTATCAACTGGGTCAGCCCCAGCATTTT | CASSYQLGQPQHF
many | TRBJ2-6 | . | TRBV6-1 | TGTGCCAGCAGTGAAGGCCAGGGTGGAGGGGCCAACGTCCTGACTTTC | CASSEGQGGGANVLTF
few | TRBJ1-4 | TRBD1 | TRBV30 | TGTGCCTCTCACGGGACAGGGGAATATGGTGAAAAACTGTTTTTT | CASHGTGEYGEKLFF
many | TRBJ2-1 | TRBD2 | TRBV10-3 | TGTGCCATCGGACTAGCGGGCGCCAATGAGCAGTTCTTC | CAIGLAGANEQFF
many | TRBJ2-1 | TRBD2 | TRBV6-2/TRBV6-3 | TGTGCCAGTTCTAGCGGGGGGATAGATGAGCAGTTCTTC | CASSSGGIDEQFF
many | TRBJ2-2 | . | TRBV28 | TGTGCCAGCACTCCTGGTGGGAGCGGCGCCGGGGAGCTGTTTTTT | CASTPGGSGAGELFF
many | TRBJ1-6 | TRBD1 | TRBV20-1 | TGCAGTGCTAGCGGACAGGGGGCGAATTCACCCCTCCACTTT | CSASGQGANSPLHF
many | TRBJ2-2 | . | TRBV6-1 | TGTGCCAGCAGCAAGAGGGTTCGGGACACCGGGGAGCTGTTTTTT | CASSKRVRDTGELFF
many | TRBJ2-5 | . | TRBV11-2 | TGTGCCAGCAGCACCCTAAGATGGGACTCCGGACAAGAGACCCAGTACTTC | CASSTLRWDSGQETQYF
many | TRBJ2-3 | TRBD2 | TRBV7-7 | TGTGCTAGCGCGCCTAGCGGGGGGACCCCAAGCACAGATACGCAGTATTTT | CASAPSGGTPSTDTQYF
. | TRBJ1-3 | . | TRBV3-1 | TGTGCCAGCAGCCCTCTGACAGTTTCGAGCTCTGGAAACACCATATATTTT | CASSPLTVSSSGNTIYF
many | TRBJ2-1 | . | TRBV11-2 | TGTGCCAGCAGCTCTCTTCGGTTCAGCTCCTACAATGAGCAGTTCTTC | CASSSLRFSSYNEQFF
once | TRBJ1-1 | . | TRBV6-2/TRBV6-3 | TGTGCCAGCCGACGCCCAAGCTCAGGGTTCGGCGTTCCTGAAGCTTCCTTT | CASRRPSSGFGVPEASF
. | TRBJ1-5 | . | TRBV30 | TGTGCCTGGAGTGTAACTAATACCCGGTGGCAGCCCCAGCATTTT | CAWSVTNTRWQPQHF
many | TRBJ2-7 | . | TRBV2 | TGTGCCAGCAGCGTGGAATTCTCCTACGAGCAGTACTTC | CASSVEFSYEQYF
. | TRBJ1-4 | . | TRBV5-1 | TGCGCCAGCAGCTTGGTGAGCGGTAATGAAAAACTGTTTTTT | CASSLVSGNEKLFF
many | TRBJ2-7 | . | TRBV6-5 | TGTGCCAGCAGTTACGGTTGGGAAGAGTCCTACGAGCAGTACTTC | CASSYGWEESYEQYF
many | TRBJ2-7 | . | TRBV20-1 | TGCAGTGCTAGCCCCGACGTTCGGGGCTACGAGCAGTACTTC | CSASPDVRGYEQYF
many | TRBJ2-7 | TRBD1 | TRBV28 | TGTGCCAGCAGTATCCGTCCCGGGACAGGTCATACCTACGAGCAGTACTTC | CASSIRPGTGHTYEQYF
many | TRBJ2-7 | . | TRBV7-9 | TGTGCCAGCAGCTTTTCGGGATCCTACGAGCAGTACTTC | CASSFSGSYEQYF
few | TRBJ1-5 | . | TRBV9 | TGTGCCAGCAGCGTAGGGGCAGGGAATCAGCCCCAGCATTTT | CASSVGAGNQPQHF
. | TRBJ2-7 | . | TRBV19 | TGTGCCAGTAGTGCTAACAGGGGAGGGTACGAGCAGTACTTC | CASSANRGGYEQYF
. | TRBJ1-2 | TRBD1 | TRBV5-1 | TGCGCCAGCAGCACCGGACAGGGGGGTGGTTCGTACACCTTC | CASSTGQGGGSYTF
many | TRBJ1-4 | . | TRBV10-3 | TGTGCCATCAGTGAGTCCGGAGGGTCTAGGGAAAAACTGTTTTTT | CAISESGGSREKLFF
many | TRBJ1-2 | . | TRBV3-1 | TGTGCCAGCAGCCGGGGGGCCGGCTATGGCTACACCTTC | CASSRGAGYGYTF
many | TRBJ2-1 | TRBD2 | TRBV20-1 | TGCAGTGCTAGAGATAGGACTAGCTCCTACAATGAGCAGTTCTTC | CSARDRTSSYNEQFF
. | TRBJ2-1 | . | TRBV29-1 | TGCAGCGTTGTGAAGAACTACAATGAGCAGTTCTTC | CSVVKNYNEQFF